The following is a T cell receptor (beta chain) sequence with its context. This clonotype has at least ten counts. Which antigen it targets is not known. Base quality data are lacking; no much larger clone is found one base away. This entry is derived from a study of regulatory T cells in long-lasting Graves disease (dated by TCRdb to about 2021). Turning to the overall study: In the newly diagnosed Graves' disease group, patients had been taking antithyroid drugs for less than 3 months. Persistent Graves' disease patients were compared with newly diagnosed Graves' disease patients by peripheral blood TCR sequencing and RNA sequencing. The study was registered as a clinical trial and conducted in China. TCR sequencing covered around 13 persistent and about 20 newly diagnosed Graves' disease patients, about 35 samples in total.

In light of the paper, this sample's time point label describes: newly diagnosed GD, antithyroid drugs for less than 3 months. RNA was extracted from PBMCs in TRIzol for both TCR sequencing and RNA sequencing. Graves' disease was diagnosed according to American Thyroid Association guidelines. Recruitment of patients was carried out at an endocrinology department in Xi'an, China. Each patient gave about 8.1 milliliters of peripheral blood, collected in an EDTA anticoagulant tube. PBMCs were isolated by Ficoll Paque Plus density gradient separation without further T cell sorting. RNA quality was checked with an Agilent 2100 Bioanalyzer and agarose gel, and concentration with a NanoDrop 2000. Overall study outcomes, separate from this receptor: The study examined only peripheral blood because the primary lesion, thyroid tissue, could not be accessed. A larger number of public clonotypes was shared among persistent patients (fewer than 3,000) than among newly diagnosed patients (over 850). Preferential use of TRBV28, TRBJ1-2 and TRBJ2-5 was observed in persistent disease, whereas TRBV20-1 and TRBJ2-1 were favored in newly diagnosed disease. Compared with newly diagnosed patients, patients with persistent Graves' disease had lower TCR Shannon entropy and fewer highly expanded clones, which suggests clonal expansion. Only the TCR beta chain was sequenced and analyzed. The small sample size was acknowledged by the authors as a limitation that may reduce accuracy.

Via the germline V gene, CDR1 is KGHSH and CDR2 LQKENI. From the cysteine through the phenylalanine, the CDR3 covers 16 amino acids. The entry retains the CDR3 DNA only, 48 bases that are in frame from base 1. V is pruned by 3 bases and J by 2 bases, leaving 6 bases of the junction without a gene match. Libraries were constructed by multiplex PCR. Sequenced using an Illumina HiSeq 4000. TCR beta libraries were built with iRepertoire HTBI primers and Arm-PCR amplification of CDR3 regions. PCR products were gel purified before sequencing. In the paper's pipeline: A total of around 66 TRBV and some 13 TRBJ segments were identified across samples and were used for gene usage analysis of CDR3 amino acid clonotypes. Filtered high-quality paired reads were merged into contigs using COPE and FqMerger. Contigs were aligned with BLAST to IMGT TRBV, TRBD and TRBJ reference genes, and CDR3 was defined per IMGT. Any clonotype with a frequency above 0.1% was counted as a highly expanded clone. Shannon entropy served as the measure of repertoire diversity, while the Gini coefficient captured V-J evenness. A clonotype was considered public if more than one individual shared it. Using fastp trimming at Q25 and MiXCR clonotype assembly, TCRdb reanalyzed the public sequencing data and kept in-frame beta chains. Rows matching on CDR3 protein sequence are summarized as one entry with the most common DNA and genes. V and J calls and clone size were set by TCRdb, not the authors. Counted in this sample were around 450,000 distinct CDR3 sequences; 15% of them appeared once. The ten largest clonotypes hold about 7.8% of the sample.

These same records also appear under a second study, on T cells in Graves' hyperthyroidism and ophthalmopathy. That second report states: Stable Graves' hyperthyroidism was defined as no progression to ophthalmopathy during 18 months of follow-up. Hyperthyroidism patients were newly diagnosed, had a disease duration of under 2 months, and were aged 18 to 65 years. The study excluded patients with uncontrolled infections, other autoimmune diseases, pregnancy or lactation. Diagnoses relied on clinical symptoms, serum thyroxine and TRAb, thyroid ultrasound and orbital computed tomography. For the first round of RT-PCR on the TCR CDR3, the HTBI primer set was used together with the Qiagen OneStep RT-PCR kit. Most expanded thyroid clonotypes (frequency above 0.001) were also found in blood, which suggests that blood repertoires may mirror thyroid immune responses. A model built on a 13 V-J signature distinguished ophthalmopathy from stable hyperthyroidism, reaching 85% to 90% sensitivity and about 81% specificity in cross-validation and 80%/75% in testing. During validation, the model predicted progression to ophthalmopathy a median of approximately six months ahead of onset, with almost 71% sensitivity and 72.22% specificity. To identify TCR V-J signatures that set the groups apart, the researchers used a discovery cohort of 90 to 100 patients, made up of about 44 with Graves' ophthalmopathy and around 58 with stable Graves' hyperthyroidism. An independent validation cohort of around 20 hyperthyroidism patients and approximately 17 patients who later progressed to ophthalmopathy tested prospective prediction of ophthalmopathy. The approximately 100 discovery patients were randomly split 7:3 into training and test sets. In more than 5 Graves' hyperthyroidism patients, the study also compared T-cell repertoires from thyroid tissue with T-cell repertoires from blood. Once sampling was done, hyperthyroidism patients were given methimazole at a starting dose of 30 mg daily, whereas ophthalmopathy patients were given high-dose intravenous methylprednisolone. Libraries were constructed in a second round of multiplex PCR, after which size selection and purification were carried out. Sequencing of the libraries was done on an Illumina HiSeq2000 using paired-end 100 bp reads. SOAPnuke was used to process the raw data, removing reads that contained adapters or uncalled bases, had a mean Phred below 15, or lacked an exact match to the constant primer or identifier. High-quality paired reads were merged with COPE v1.2.5, and unique nucleotide sequences were defined as clonotypes. MiTCR v1.1 was used to align the clonotypes against IMGT TRBV, TRBD and TRBJ reference segments. The analysis was restricted to V-J combinations with a frequency above 0.0001, which together covered 99% to 99.2% of the repertoires. The TCS score was defined as the ratio of F50 (clonal expansion) to E x V (chaos), calculated using BLOSUM62-based TCRdist between CDR3 peptides within each V-J. Welch's t-statistics and random forest reduced roughly 540 V-J features to 10 to 15, which were used in a naive Bayes classifier (R e1071). No statistical method was used to set the sample size in advance, and investigators knew the group allocation. According to the paper, TCR Vbeta CDR3 sequencing was carried out on 120 to 150 peripheral blood samples, which came from 40 to 45 ophthalmopathy, 80 or so hyperthyroidism and around 17 progressor patients.

This TCR was recovered from a woman aged 40 to 49 with Graves disease. Donor details come from another sample of the same person, matched by shared clones. Recombination connected TRBV18 to TRBJ2-3, with 9 middle bases fitting TRBD2. Sample: peripheral blood mononuclear cells (PBMCs), taken at new diagnosis, from a patient treated with antithyroid drugs. Here the CDR3 is given as CASSPTLAGDTDTQYF. Read as DNA, the sequence is TGTGCCAGCTCACCTACATTAGCGGGAGACACAGATACGCAGTATTTT.